The subject of this entry is one TCR beta chain. Its antigen is not known. This entry belongs to a study of cytomegalovirus exposure and HLA in healthy donors. Points from the study as a whole: A prior analysis recorded that most TCR beta V segments were productive about 90% or about 30% of the time. A link between a missense DCLRE1C variant and TCR beta V- and J-gene trimming emerged from a later analysis.

The germline gives CDR1 SGHDT, CDR2 YYEEEE. The CDR3 loop spans 13 amino acids. Trimming removed 4 bases from V and 8 bases from J, with 13 bases in between. The PCR employed 60 Vbeta primers together with 13 Jbeta primers. Measured with immunoSEQ multiplex PCR; TCRdb has only the in-frame clones, and not every one. This table holds around 120,000 clones. The source of this sequence is a man aged 50 or older in good health and CMV-seronegative. The chain has TRBV5-6 and TRBJ1-5, with D perhaps matching TRBD1 (6 bases). The material sequenced was PBMCs. The CDR3 spells CASSRTASEPQHF. The CDR3, as DNA: TGTGCCAGCAGCCGGACAGCCTCTGAGCCCCAGCATTTT.